The 2 T cell receptor beta chains in this list originate from one sample, sequenced in a study of blood T cell repertoires in COVID-19. The assay was immunoSEQ multiplex PCR, and TCRdb's table has in-frame clones only and misses some. This sample has roughly 260,000 clones, with 75% to 90% found just once. Sequencing was performed on peripheral blood. These receptors were taken from a woman between 40 and 50 years old with acute or convalescent COVID-19.

V usage is TRBV9 and J usage is TRBJ1-1; D possibly corresponds to TRBD1 (5 bases). The germline gives CDR1 SGDLS, CDR2 YYNGEE. There are 15 residues in the CDR3. The germline V and J ends were trimmed by 1 base and 2 bases, with 12 bases remaining between them. The CDR3 spells CASSVQPTANTEAFF. CDR3 bases: TGTGCCAGCAGCGTACAACCGACAGCCAACACTGAAGCTTTCTTT.

This rearrangement joins TRBV29-1 to TRBJ1-1, with 8 bases matching TRBD1. CDR1 and CDR2 (germline): SQVTM, ANQGSEA. V was pared by 3 bases and J by 3 bases, with 12 bases of the junction left unmatched. There are 16 residues in the CDR3. DNA for the CDR3: TGCAGCGTTGATGGAAACTCGCAGGGGGCGTACACTGAAGCTTTCTTT. It is translated as CSVDGNSQGAYTEAFF.